This T cell receptor (beta chain) was found in a study of radiotherapy plus CTLA-4 blockade in lung cancer. Findings and caveats of the study: The authors reported that early blood T cell clone dynamics, with interferon-beta, best predicted response. Among blood TCR repertoires after radiotherapy plus ipilimumab, tumor-derived clones expanded.

The CDR3 loop spans 16 amino acids. CDR1 is SGHRS, CDR2 YFSETQ, per germline. Germline trimming cut 3 bases from V and 4 bases from J; bases unmatched to any gene: 9. Some clones are missing from TCRdb's copy, which holds only in-frame ones; the method was immunoSEQ multiplex PCR. There are 30,000 or so clones in the sample; approximately 70% occur only once, and approximately 3.8% lies in the top ten. This clone turned up a few times. The antigen remains undetermined. The specimen was peripheral blood, collected from a patient treated with radiotherapy plus ipilimumab. The J gene is TRBJ2-3, the V gene TRBV5-1; 9 bases match TRBD1. This sequence was found in a human donor with non-small cell lung cancer who had stable disease on radiotherapy plus ipilimumab. The CDR3 DNA follows: TGCGCCAGCAGCTCCCCGGGACAGGGTGTTCCAGATACGCAGTATTTT. Translating it yields CASSSPGQGVPDTQYF.